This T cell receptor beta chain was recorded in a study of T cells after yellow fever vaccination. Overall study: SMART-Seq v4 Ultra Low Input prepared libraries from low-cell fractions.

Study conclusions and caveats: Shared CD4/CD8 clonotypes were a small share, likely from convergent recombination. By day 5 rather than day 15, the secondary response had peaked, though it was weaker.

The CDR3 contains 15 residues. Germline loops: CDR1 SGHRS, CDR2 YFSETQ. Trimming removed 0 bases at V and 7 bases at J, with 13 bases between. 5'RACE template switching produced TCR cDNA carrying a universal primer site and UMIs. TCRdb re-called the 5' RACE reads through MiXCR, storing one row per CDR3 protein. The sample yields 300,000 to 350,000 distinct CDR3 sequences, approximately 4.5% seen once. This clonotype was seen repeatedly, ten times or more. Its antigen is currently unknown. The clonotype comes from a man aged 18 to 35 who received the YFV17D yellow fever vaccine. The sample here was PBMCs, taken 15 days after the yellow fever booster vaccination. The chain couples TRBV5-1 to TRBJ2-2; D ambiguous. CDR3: CASSLAGSRVGELFF. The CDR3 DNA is TGCGCCAGCAGCTTGGCGGGTAGCAGAGTCGGGGAGCTGTTTTTT.